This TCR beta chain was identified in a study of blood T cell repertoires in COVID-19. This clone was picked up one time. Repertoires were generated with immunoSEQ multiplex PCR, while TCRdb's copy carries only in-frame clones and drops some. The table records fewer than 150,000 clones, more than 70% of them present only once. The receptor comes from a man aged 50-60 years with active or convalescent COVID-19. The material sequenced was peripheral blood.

DNA of the CDR3: TGTGCCAGCTCACCAGGGGGGTTCCCCCTCTACGAGCAGTACTTC. Amino acid sequence: CASSPGGFPLYEQYF. This chain uses TRBV18 with TRBJ2-7, with a tentative D call TRBD2 (6 bases). In germline, CDR1 is KGHSH, CDR2 LQKENI. The CDR3 length is 15 residues. With 2 bases removed from V and 3 bases from J, the gap between germline ends came to 14 bases.